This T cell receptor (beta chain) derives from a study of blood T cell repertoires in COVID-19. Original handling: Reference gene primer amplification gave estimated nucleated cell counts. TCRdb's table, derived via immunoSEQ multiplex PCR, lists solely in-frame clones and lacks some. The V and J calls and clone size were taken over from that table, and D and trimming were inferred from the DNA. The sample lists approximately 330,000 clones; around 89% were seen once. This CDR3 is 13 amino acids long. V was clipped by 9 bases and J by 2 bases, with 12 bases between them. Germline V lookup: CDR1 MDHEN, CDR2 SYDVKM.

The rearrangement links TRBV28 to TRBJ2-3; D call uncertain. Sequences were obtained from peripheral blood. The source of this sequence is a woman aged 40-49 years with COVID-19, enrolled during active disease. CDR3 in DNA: TGTGCCAGTGGTACACTAAACACAGATACGCAGTATTTT. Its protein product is CASGTLNTDTQYF.